This passage covers 8 T cell receptor beta chains from one sample sequenced in a study of naive and memory T cell subsets. Two oligonucleotides, mixed equimolar, formed the beta constant-region primer covering TRBC1 and TRBC2. Nested alpha and beta constant-region primers with the SP2 primer drove four PCR rounds on ligated cDNA. TCRdb ran MiXCR on the UMI-ligation and nested PCR reads and lists one entry per CDR3 protein. The sample shows about 120,000 distinct CDR3 sequences, around a third of them seen only once. The sequenced sample consisted of central memory CD4+ T cells from blood. The source of these receptors is a human donor in good health.

V usage is TRBV20-1 and J usage is TRBJ2-7, with D hard to call. Germline V gives CDR1 DFQATT, CDR2 SNEGSKA (reference sequence). Trimming left V 6 bases short and J 5 bases short, with 14 bases between. There are 12 residues in the CDR3. CDR3 nucleotide sequence: TGCAGTGCCGGTCTATTGGCCCACGAGCAGTACTTC. It codes for CSAGLLAHEQYF.

This chain links TRBV27 with TRBJ1-1; 8 bases fit TRBD1. The germline CDR1 and CDR2 sequences are MNHEY and SMNVEV (reference sequence). With 9 bases clipped from V and 0 bases from J, the junction kept 9 bases outside the gene matches. The length of the CDR3 is 15 residues. The chain's CDR3 is CASLGTTGVNTEAFF. The CDR3, as DNA: TGTGCCAGTTTGGGAACGACAGGGGTGAACACTGAAGCTTTCTTT.

This clonotype was seen a few times. The V and J genes are TRBV30 and TRBJ2-5; perhaps D is TRBD1 or TRBD2 (5 bases each). The CDR3 length is 15 residues. The germline V gene encodes CDR1 GTSNPN and CDR2 SVGIG (reference sequence). Trimming removed 0 bases from V and 4 bases from J, with 15 bases in between. This chain's CDR3 is CAWSVGTLLGETQYF. As DNA, the CDR3 is TGTGCCTGGAGTGTAGGGACCTTATTAGGAGAGACCCAGTACTTC.

This chain joins TRBV5-6 and TRBJ2-1; D possibly corresponds to TRBD2 (5 bases). The germline V gene encodes CDR1 SGHDT and CDR2 YYEEEE. Trimming removed 4 bases at V and 3 bases at J, with 8 bases between. This CDR3 contains 13 residues. CDR3 protein: CASSPGDYNEQFF. The DNA of the CDR3 is TGTGCCAGCAGCCCCGGGGACTACAATGAGCAGTTCTTC.

The rearrangement links TRBV20-1 to TRBJ2-7, with TRBD1 as a possible D gene (5 bases). Per germline, CDR1 DFQATT and CDR2 SNEGSKA (reference sequence). This CDR3 spans 14 amino acids. V shed 2 bases and J shed 6 bases, with 17 bases lying between them. The CDR3 DNA is TGCAGTGCTAGACTCGGCGACAGAATGAGCGAGCAGTACTTC. It translates to CSARLGDRMSEQYF.

This clonotype was found a few times. The chain joins TRBV20-1 to TRBJ2-1; D is unclear. Per the germline V gene, CDR1 is DFQATT and CDR2 is SNEGSKA (reference sequence). Trimming stripped 0 bases from V and 0 bases from J, with 12 bases between. There are 16 residues in the CDR3. This CDR3 reads CSAREAAWSSYNEQFF. The DNA of the CDR3 is TGCAGTGCTAGAGAGGCAGCGTGGAGCTCCTACAATGAGCAGTTCTTC.

The chain combines TRBV28 with TRBJ2-6; D uncertain. The V end lost 7 bases, the J end lost 0 bases, and 16 bases lay between the germline ends. Germline-derived CDR1 and CDR2 are MDHEN and SYDVKM. There are 17 residues in the CDR3. The CDR3 loop reads CASTKTQVLSGANVLTF. CDR3 sequence (DNA): TGTGCCAGCACCAAAACCCAGGTCCTCTCTGGGGCCAACGTCCTGACTTTC.

The chain uses TRBV28 and TRBJ2-7, with D unclear. Germline assignment: CDR1 MDHEN and CDR2 SYDVKM. This CDR3 is built from 13 residues. V lost 3 bases and J 2 bases, leaving 8 bases between the germline ends. The CDR3 DNA is TGTGCCAGCAGTTTGTACAGAGCCTACGAGCAGTACTTC. This gives the protein CASSLYRAYEQYF.